These 9 T cell receptor beta chains were all obtained from the same sample, sequenced in a study of Graves' ophthalmopathy and Graves' hyperthyroidism. Using RNA transcripts, the TCR beta CDR3 regions were amplified. HTBI primers served in a first-round RT-PCR, which a second-round multiplex PCR followed. TCRdb re-called the multiplex PCR reads through MiXCR, storing one row per CDR3 protein. The data contain 150,000 to 200,000 distinct CDR3 sequences, about two fifths of them singletons. The sequenced material came from peripheral blood. These TCRs come from a man aged 25 to 40 with Graves' ophthalmopathy.

This clonotype was counted a single time. This chain uses TRBV4-3 with TRBJ2-7; 8 bases are shared with TRBD1. The V segment lost 0 bases and the J segment 3 bases; nucleotides outside the gene matches: 4. Per the germline V gene, CDR1 is LGHNA and CDR2 is YSLEER. CDR3 length: 15 residues. The CDR3 DNA reads TGCGCCAGCAGCCAAGACCCCGGGACAGGCTACGAGCAGTACTTC. Protein product: CASSQDPGTGYEQYF.

In this sample, this clonotype turned up many times. The chain is built from TRBV7-2 and TRBJ2-3; D unclear. CDR1 and CDR2 from the germline V gene are SGHTA and FQGNSA. The CDR3 covers 13 residues. V lost 7 bases and J 8 bases, leaving 16 bases between the germline ends. CDR3 sequence (DNA): TGTGCCAGCACCCCACCTTCTAGTCCTACGCAGTATTTT. Protein: CASTPPSSPTQYF.

This clonotype was observed many times. The chain has TRBV27 and TRBJ1-2; a weak D match, TRBD1 (5 bases). Trimming left V 2 bases short and J 7 bases short, with 14 bases between. The CDR3 has 14 residues. Germline V gene sequence: CDR1 MNHEY, CDR2 SMNVEV (reference sequence). CDR3 residues: CASSLGATPLGYTF. CDR3 nucleotides: TGTGCCAGCAGTTTAGGGGCCACCCCCCTTGGCTACACCTTC.

In its sample, this clonotype was seen many times. CDR3: CAWTQGTHEQYF. CDR3 DNA sequence: TGTGCCTGGACACAGGGAACCCACGAGCAGTACTTC. The genes are TRBV30 and TRBJ2-7; maybe TRBD1 (6 bases). This CDR3 contains 12 residues. V dropped 4 bases and J dropped 5 bases, with 12 bases sitting between them. Germline V gene lookup returns CDR1 GTSNPN and CDR2 SVGIG (reference sequence). Filled out from reference TRBV30 and TRBJ2-7, the complete variable domain reads SQTIHQWPATLVQPVGSPLSLECTVEGTSNPNLYWYRQAAGRGLQLLFYSVGIGQISSEVPQNLSASRPQDRQFILSSKKLLLSDSGFYLCAWTQGTHEQYFGPGTRLTVT.

This clonotype has at least ten counts. This chain joins TRBV6-4 and TRBJ2-7; the match to TRBD2 covers 14 bases. This CDR3 contains 18 residues. CDR1 is MRHNA, CDR2 SNTAGT, per germline. V lost 7 bases and J lost 3; bases outside the gene matches: 14. CDR3 bases: TGTGCCAGCACCACTCCCCAGGGACTAGCGGGAGACCACTACGAGCAGTACTTC. It specifies CASTTPQGLAGDHYEQYF.

The chain has TRBV12-3 or TRBV12-4 and TRBJ1-5, with 9 bases that match TRBD1. This CDR3 comprises 14 residues. The trim removed 4 bases at V and 7 bases at J, leaving 5 bases unmatched. The CDR3 nucleotides read TGTGCCAGCAGTTCAGGGGACAGGGTACAGCCCCAGCATTTT. Its translation is CASSSGDRVQPQHF.

This clonotype was seen ten or more times. The rearrangement links TRBV27 to TRBJ1-1, with D perhaps matching TRBD1 (5 bases). V was trimmed by 8 bases and J by 6 bases, leaving 19 bases between them. The CDR3 has 14 residues. CDR1 MNHEY and CDR2 SMNVEV come from the germline V gene (reference sequence). This CDR3 reads CASSTAGGKAEAFF. CDR3 in DNA: TGTGCCAGCTCAACGGCGGGGGGAAAGGCTGAAGCTTTCTTT.

The chain has TRBV28 and TRBJ2-7, with a tentative D call TRBD1 (5 bases). Germline loops: CDR1 MDHEN, CDR2 SYDVKM. Trimming took off 5 bases at V and 3 bases at J, with 11 bases between the two ends. This CDR3 region has 13 residues. The chain's CDR3 is CASSPGYYYEQYF. For the CDR3, the DNA is TGTGCCAGCAGTCCAGGGTACTACTACGAGCAGTACTTC.

In its sample, this clonotype was seen many times. The V call is TRBV24-1, the J call TRBJ1-3; D ambiguous. Germline CDR1 KGHDR, CDR2 SFDVKD. The CDR3 contains 12 residues. Trimming stripped 1 base from V and 10 bases from J, with 7 bases between. DNA of the CDR3: TGTGCCACCAGTGATTTAGGTCGGACCATATATTTT. The encoded protein is CATSDLGRTIYF.